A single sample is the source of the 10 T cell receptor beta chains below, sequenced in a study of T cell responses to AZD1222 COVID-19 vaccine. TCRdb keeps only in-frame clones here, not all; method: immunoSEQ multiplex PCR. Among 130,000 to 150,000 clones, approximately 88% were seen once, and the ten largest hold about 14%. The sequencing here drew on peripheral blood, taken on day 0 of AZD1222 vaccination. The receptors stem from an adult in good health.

CDR3 residues: CASSFKIGTYGYTF. DNA of the CDR3: TGTGCCAGCAGCTTCAAAATTGGGACTTATGGCTACACCTTC. The chain uses TRBV7-8 and TRBJ1-2; perhaps TRBD1 as D (5 bases). V was trimmed by 3 bases and J by 5 bases, leaving 13 bases between them. There are 14 residues in the CDR3. The germline gives CDR1 SGHVS, CDR2 FQNEAQ.

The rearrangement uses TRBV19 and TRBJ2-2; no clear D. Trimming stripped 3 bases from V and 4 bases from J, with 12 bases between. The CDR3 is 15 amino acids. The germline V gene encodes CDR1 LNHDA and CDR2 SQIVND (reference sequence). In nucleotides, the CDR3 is TGTGCCAGTAGTATGAAACCGGGTTCCACCGGGGAGCTGTTTTTT. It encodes CASSMKPGSTGELFF.

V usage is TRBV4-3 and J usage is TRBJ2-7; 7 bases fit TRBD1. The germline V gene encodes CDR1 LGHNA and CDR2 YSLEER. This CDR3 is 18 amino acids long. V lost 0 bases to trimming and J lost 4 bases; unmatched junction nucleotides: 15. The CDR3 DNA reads TGCGCCAGCAGCCAAGATGTGGGTAGGGGACAGCTTCCTTACGAGCAGTACTTC. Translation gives CASSQDVGRGQLPYEQYF.

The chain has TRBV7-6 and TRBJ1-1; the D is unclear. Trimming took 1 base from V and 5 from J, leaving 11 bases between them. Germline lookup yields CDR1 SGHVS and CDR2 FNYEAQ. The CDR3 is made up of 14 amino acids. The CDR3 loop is CASSLDRVATEAFF. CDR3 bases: TGTGCCAGCAGCTTAGACCGAGTCGCGACTGAAGCTTTCTTT.

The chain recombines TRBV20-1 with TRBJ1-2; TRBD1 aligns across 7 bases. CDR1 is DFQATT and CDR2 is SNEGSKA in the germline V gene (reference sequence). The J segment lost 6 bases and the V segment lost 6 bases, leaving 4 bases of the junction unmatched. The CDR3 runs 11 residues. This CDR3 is CSAWDSDGYTF. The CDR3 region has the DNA TGCAGTGCATGGGACAGCGATGGCTACACCTTC.

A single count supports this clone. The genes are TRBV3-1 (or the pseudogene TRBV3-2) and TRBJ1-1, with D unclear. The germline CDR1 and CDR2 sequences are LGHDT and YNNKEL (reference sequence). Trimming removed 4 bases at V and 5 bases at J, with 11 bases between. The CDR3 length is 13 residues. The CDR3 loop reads CASSPMARTEAFF. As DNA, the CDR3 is TGTGCCAGCAGCCCGATGGCGCGTACTGAAGCTTTCTTT.

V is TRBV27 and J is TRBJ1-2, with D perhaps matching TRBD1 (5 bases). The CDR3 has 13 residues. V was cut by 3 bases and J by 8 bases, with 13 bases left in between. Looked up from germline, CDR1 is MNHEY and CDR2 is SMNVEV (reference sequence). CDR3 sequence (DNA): TGTGCCAGCAGTTTGGGGCAGGGAAGAGGCTACACCTTC. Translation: CASSLGQGRGYTF.

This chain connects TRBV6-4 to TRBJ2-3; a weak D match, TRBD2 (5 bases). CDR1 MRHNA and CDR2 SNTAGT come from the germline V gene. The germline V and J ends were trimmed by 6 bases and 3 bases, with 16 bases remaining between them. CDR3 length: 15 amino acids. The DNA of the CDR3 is TGTGCCAGCAGAAGAGAGGCCCTAGCAACAGATACGCAGTATTTT. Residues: CASRREALATDTQYF.

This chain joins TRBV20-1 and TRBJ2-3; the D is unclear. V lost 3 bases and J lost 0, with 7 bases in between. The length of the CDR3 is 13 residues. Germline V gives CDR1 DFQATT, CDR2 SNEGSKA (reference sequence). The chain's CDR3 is CSASRTSTDTQYF. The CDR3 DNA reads TGCAGTGCTAGTCGTACTAGCACAGATACGCAGTATTTT.

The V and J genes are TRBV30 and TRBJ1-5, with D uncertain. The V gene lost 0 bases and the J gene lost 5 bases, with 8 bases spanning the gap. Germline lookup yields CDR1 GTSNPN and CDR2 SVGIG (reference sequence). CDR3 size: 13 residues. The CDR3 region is CAWSVGWHQPQHF. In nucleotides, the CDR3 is TGTGCCTGGAGTGTGGGGTGGCATCAGCCCCAGCATTTT.